This T cell receptor (beta chain) is drawn from a study of CD8+ T cells in alopecia areata. Study at large: Treated patients were dosed with oral tofacitinib, taking 5 to 10 mg twice daily. A 6-month period off drug followed tofacitinib, which lasted 6 to 18 months.

Lesional scalp tissue (obtained by punch biopsy) and peripheral blood were collected from alopecia areata patients. Following extraction, RNA underwent reverse transcription to cDNA, which served as the sequencing template. TCRdb's table, derived via immunoSEQ multiplex PCR, lists solely in-frame clones and lacks some. The sample carries some 180,000 clones, roughly 60% recorded once. This TCR was sampled from a human donor with alopecia areata. The material sequenced was CD4+ T cells sorted from blood, taken at week 0.

CDR3 region: CASSKTDRGTDTQYF. The CDR3 DNA is TGCGCCAGCAGTAAAACGGACAGGGGCACAGATACGCAGTATTTT. The J gene is TRBJ2-3, the V gene TRBV5-1, with 8 bases that match TRBD1. Per germline, CDR1 SGHRS and CDR2 YFSETQ. After removal of 5 bases from V and 1 base from J, the junction contained 6 bases not matched to a gene. There are 15 residues in the CDR3.